The rows below give T cell receptor beta chains drawn from one sample of a study of Graves' ophthalmopathy and Graves' hyperthyroidism. A single record per CDR3 protein comes from TCRdb applying MiXCR to the multiplex PCR reads. The sample holds about 620,000 distinct CDR3 sequences; about 20% are singletons and the top ten take around 7%. Sample: peripheral blood. Source of these receptors: a woman aged 18-35 years with stable Graves' hyperthyroidism. Some clones in this sample may be carry-over from other donors' samples. Both conserved end residues are trimmed from each CDR3. Fields, in order: J gene, V gene, CDR3 protein.

J gene: TRBJ2-2
V gene: TRBV5-1
CDR3 protein: ASSLQSLGTGELF

J gene: TRBJ2-2
V gene: TRBV28
CDR3 protein: ASSPAGTGTPLLSGELF

J gene: TRBJ1-1
V gene: TRBV19
CDR3 protein: ATTQMDTEAF

J gene: TRBJ2-4
V gene: TRBV28
CDR3 protein: ASSFLAADKNIQY

J gene: TRBJ2-5
V gene: TRBV5-6
CDR3 protein: ASSSGLAGGMRETQY

J gene: TRBJ1-1
V gene: TRBV15
CDR3 protein: ATSRLTEMNTEAF

J gene: TRBJ2-7
V gene: TRBV6-2/TRBV6-3
CDR3 protein: ASSWDGGLNYEQY

J gene: TRBJ1-5
V gene: TRBV7-2
CDR3 protein: ASSPPGRSNQPQH

J gene: TRBJ2-5
V gene: TRBV6-1
CDR3 protein: ASSETSGGQETQY

J gene: TRBJ1-2
V gene: TRBV12-3/TRBV12-4
CDR3 protein: ASSFGGAEGGYT

J gene: TRBJ1-6
V gene: TRBV27
CDR3 protein: ASSPPRMVSPLH

J gene: TRBJ2-7
V gene: TRBV19
CDR3 protein: ASSIDGESVIEQY

J gene: TRBJ2-2
V gene: TRBV29-1
CDR3 protein: SVDSYTGELF